The T cell receptor (beta chain) under discussion was sequenced for a study of CD8+CD57+ T cells in acquired aplastic anemia. With V trimmed by 5 bases and J by 0 bases, 6 bases remained unmatched. The CDR3 length is 16 residues. CDR1 is LNHDA, CDR2 SQIVND, per germline (reference sequence). TCR beta VDJ and CDR3 were profiled, and genomic DNA was the template. TCRdb analysed the reads with MiXCR anew, one entry per CDR3 protein. The sample consists of roughly 500,000 distinct CDR3 sequences, around 30% of them appearing once. CD8+CD57+ cell expansion, shown by flow cytometry, had occurred in the patients selected for sequencing. This clonotype was counted at least ten times.

The TCR sequence derives from a human donor with aplastic anemia. V and J are TRBV19 and TRBJ2-5, with 10 bases matching TRBD2. Sequencing was performed on sorted CD4+, CD8+, or CD8+CD57+ T cells (not recorded which) from PBMCs. The chain's CDR3 is CASSPTSGRYQETQYF. CDR3 DNA sequence: TGTGCCAGTAGTCCGACTAGCGGGCGGTACCAAGAGACCCAGTACTTC.